These T cell receptor beta chains were read from a single sample in a study of early T cells in non-severe SARS-CoV-2 infection. TCRdb re-derived calls from the 5' RACE reads in MiXCR, one entry per CDR3 protein. The sample consists of roughly 61,000 distinct CDR3 sequences, 10% to 12% of them appearing once. The sequenced sample was whole blood. The receptor source for this set is an adult who was a healthcare worker with PCR-confirmed SARS-CoV-2 infection or an uninfected control (not recorded which). Both conserved end residues are part of each CDR3. D genes are given only for firm matches. Clone sizes are given selectively: once, few, many, or a class where the clone is expanded.

d_call: -
clone_size: -
j_call: TRBJ2-2
v_call: TRBV7-9
cdr3_aa: CASRTITGELFF
cdr3_nt: TGTGCCAGCAGAACAATCACCGGGGAGCTGTTTTTT

d_call: -
clone_size: -
j_call: TRBJ1-4
v_call: TRBV28
cdr3_aa: CASRGAPPANEKLFF
cdr3_nt: TGTGCCAGCAGAGGGGCTCCCCCAGCTAATGAAAAACTGTTTTTT

d_call: -
clone_size: -
j_call: TRBJ1-1
v_call: TRBV11-1
cdr3_aa: CASLPGQGKAEAFF
cdr3_nt: TGTGCCAGCCTCCCGGGGCAGGGGAAGGCTGAAGCTTTCTTT

d_call: TRBD1
clone_size: few
j_call: TRBJ2-5
v_call: TRBV5-6
cdr3_aa: CASSKLGQGVGETQYF
cdr3_nt: TGTGCCAGCAGCAAGCTCGGACAGGGGGTGGGTGAGACCCAGTACTTC

d_call: TRBD2
clone_size: many
j_call: TRBJ2-1
v_call: TRBV20-1
cdr3_aa: CSALAGATYNEQFF
cdr3_nt: TGCAGTGCTTTAGCGGGGGCAACCTACAATGAGCAGTTCTTC

d_call: TRBD2
clone_size: -
j_call: TRBJ2-2
v_call: TRBV14
cdr3_aa: CASSPSLRGLRDGELFF
cdr3_nt: TGTGCCAGCAGCCCGTCCTTGAGGGGACTACGGGACGGGGAGCTGTTTTTT

d_call: TRBD1
clone_size: many
j_call: TRBJ2-7
v_call: TRBV11-2
cdr3_aa: CASRPGDRGRFEQYF
cdr3_nt: TGTGCCAGCAGGCCCGGTGACAGGGGGCGATTCGAGCAGTACTTC

d_call: TRBD2
clone_size: few
j_call: TRBJ2-1
v_call: TRBV30
cdr3_aa: CAWSALTEPRGGDEQFF
cdr3_nt: TGTGCCTGGAGTGCACTGACGGAACCGCGGGGGGGCGATGAGCAGTTCTTC

d_call: -
clone_size: -
j_call: TRBJ2-5
v_call: TRBV10-3
cdr3_aa: CAISDQETQYF
cdr3_nt: TGTGCCATCAGTGACCAAGAGACCCAGTACTTC

d_call: -
clone_size: few
j_call: TRBJ2-2
v_call: TRBV27
cdr3_aa: CASSVGRVSGELFF
cdr3_nt: TGTGCCAGCAGTGTCGGACGGGTATCCGGGGAGCTGTTTTTT

d_call: -
clone_size: few
j_call: TRBJ2-1
v_call: TRBV18
cdr3_aa: CASSPLVTDGYNEQFF
cdr3_nt: TGTGCCAGCTCACCACTCGTGACCGACGGCTACAATGAGCAGTTCTTC

d_call: TRBD2
clone_size: few
j_call: TRBJ2-1
v_call: TRBV6-4
cdr3_aa: CASSDEIAGVNEQFF
cdr3_nt: TGTGCCAGCAGTGATGAAATAGCGGGGGTCAATGAGCAGTTCTTC

d_call: -
clone_size: few
j_call: TRBJ2-7
v_call: TRBV7-9
cdr3_aa: CASSLSVRLEQYF
cdr3_nt: TGTGCCAGCAGCTTATCGGTCCGGCTCGAGCAGTACTTC

d_call: -
clone_size: -
j_call: TRBJ2-2
v_call: TRBV11-1
cdr3_aa: CASSTAQGGGELFF
cdr3_nt: TGTGCCAGCAGCACCGCCCAGGGAGGCGGGGAGCTGTTTTTT

d_call: TRBD1
clone_size: few
j_call: TRBJ2-2
v_call: TRBV19
cdr3_aa: CASSHRGLSTGELFF
cdr3_nt: TGTGCCAGTAGCCACAGGGGGCTGAGCACCGGGGAGCTGTTTTTT

d_call: -
clone_size: -
j_call: TRBJ1-1
v_call: TRBV2
cdr3_aa: CASLSGVVDTEAFF
cdr3_nt: TGTGCCAGCCTGTCCGGGGTTGTGGACACTGAAGCTTTCTTT

d_call: -
clone_size: many
j_call: TRBJ2-6
v_call: TRBV11-2
cdr3_aa: CATQPGANVLTF
cdr3_nt: TGTGCCACCCAACCGGGGGCCAACGTCCTGACTTTC

d_call: -
clone_size: -
j_call: TRBJ2-2
v_call: TRBV6-5
cdr3_aa: CASSPHRIGTGELFF
cdr3_nt: TGTGCCAGCAGTCCCCACAGGATTGGGACCGGGGAGCTGTTTTTT

d_call: -
clone_size: -
j_call: TRBJ2-1
v_call: TRBV6-4
cdr3_aa: CASSEIGRGPRFF
cdr3_nt: TGTGCCAGCAGTGAGATTGGGCGGGGGCCTCGGTTCTTC

d_call: TRBD1
clone_size: -
j_call: TRBJ2-7
v_call: TRBV7-9
cdr3_aa: CASSRPRTGTYEQYF
cdr3_nt: TGTGCCAGCAGCCGGCCTAGGACAGGGACCTACGAGCAGTACTTC

d_call: -
clone_size: -
j_call: TRBJ1-2
v_call: TRBV19
cdr3_aa: CASTGATYGYTF
cdr3_nt: TGTGCCAGTACAGGGGCTACCTATGGCTACACCTTC

d_call: TRBD1
clone_size: many
j_call: TRBJ2-2
v_call: TRBV18
cdr3_aa: CASSSDRGNTGELFF
cdr3_nt: TGTGCCAGCTCATCGGACAGGGGGAACACCGGGGAGCTGTTTTTT

d_call: -
clone_size: many
j_call: TRBJ2-1
v_call: TRBV29-1
cdr3_aa: CSVILAESYNEQFF
cdr3_nt: TGCAGCGTGATTCTAGCAGAGTCCTACAATGAGCAGTTCTTC

d_call: TRBD2
clone_size: many
j_call: TRBJ2-1
v_call: TRBV7-9
cdr3_aa: CASSFPPVLAGGVSSEQFF
cdr3_nt: TGTGCCAGCAGCTTTCCCCCTGTGCTAGCGGGGGGTGTATCCAGTGAGCAGTTCTTC

d_call: -
clone_size: -
j_call: TRBJ2-3
v_call: TRBV5-4
cdr3_aa: CASSLGGLLSTDTQYF
cdr3_nt: TGTGCCAGCAGCTTGGGTGGGTTACTAAGCACAGATACGCAGTATTTT

d_call: -
clone_size: many
j_call: TRBJ1-4
v_call: TRBV5-6
cdr3_aa: CASSLRGGRGEKLFF
cdr3_nt: TGTGCCAGCAGCTTGCGCGGCGGTCGTGGAGAAAAACTGTTTTTT

d_call: TRBD2
clone_size: -
j_call: TRBJ2-3
v_call: TRBV13
cdr3_aa: CASSQRGGRDTDTQYF
cdr3_nt: TGTGCCAGCAGCCAACGCGGGGGGCGGGACACAGATACGCAGTATTTT

d_call: -
clone_size: few
j_call: TRBJ1-1
v_call: TRBV7-3
cdr3_aa: CASSLTQSTEAFF
cdr3_nt: TGTGCCAGCAGCTTAACCCAGTCCACTGAAGCTTTCTTT

d_call: -
clone_size: few
j_call: TRBJ2-7
v_call: TRBV12-3/TRBV12-4
cdr3_aa: CASSLSVYEQYF
cdr3_nt: TGTGCCAGCAGTTTATCTGTGTACGAGCAGTACTTC

d_call: TRBD2
clone_size: many
j_call: TRBJ2-3
v_call: TRBV7-8
cdr3_aa: CASSSSSGGGSTDTQYF
cdr3_nt: TGTGCCAGCAGCTCCTCAAGCGGGGGCGGCTCCACAGATACGCAGTATTTT

d_call: -
clone_size: -
j_call: TRBJ1-1
v_call: TRBV11-2
cdr3_aa: CASSSWTENTEAFF
cdr3_nt: TGTGCCAGCAGCTCATGGACCGAAAACACTGAAGCTTTCTTT

d_call: TRBD1
clone_size: -
j_call: TRBJ1-2
v_call: TRBV20-1
cdr3_aa: CSASLGRGMGYGYTF
cdr3_nt: TGCAGTGCCTCCTTGGGCAGGGGGATGGGCTATGGCTACACCTTC

d_call: -
clone_size: few
j_call: TRBJ1-1
v_call: TRBV5-4
cdr3_aa: CASSLSVRNTEAFF
cdr3_nt: TGTGCCAGCAGCTTGTCTGTCAGGAACACTGAAGCTTTCTTT

d_call: -
clone_size: -
j_call: TRBJ2-7
v_call: TRBV6-2/TRBV6-3
cdr3_aa: CASRDNNYEQYF
cdr3_nt: TGTGCCAGCCGTGACAACAACTACGAGCAGTACTTC

d_call: TRBD1
clone_size: many
j_call: TRBJ2-7
v_call: TRBV6-2/TRBV6-3
cdr3_aa: CASRAWTGTGEQYF
cdr3_nt: TGTGCCAGCAGAGCCTGGACAGGGACTGGCGAGCAGTACTTC

d_call: TRBD2
clone_size: -
j_call: TRBJ2-4
v_call: TRBV11-2
cdr3_aa: CASAKGGGIAKNIQYF
cdr3_nt: TGTGCCAGCGCTAAAGGCGGGGGAATAGCCAAAAACATTCAGTACTTC

d_call: TRBD2
clone_size: few
j_call: TRBJ2-4
v_call: TRBV2
cdr3_aa: CASSRPGLAGGRAKNIQYF
cdr3_nt: TGTGCCAGCAGCAGACCGGGACTAGCGGGGGGAAGAGCCAAAAACATTCAGTACTTC

d_call: -
clone_size: few
j_call: TRBJ2-3
v_call: TRBV5-1
cdr3_aa: CASSFGLRSGRDTQYF
cdr3_nt: TGCGCCAGCAGCTTCGGCCTTCGGTCGGGAAGGGATACGCAGTATTTT

d_call: TRBD1
clone_size: many
j_call: TRBJ1-1
v_call: TRBV5-1
cdr3_aa: CASSRRGQQNTEAFF
cdr3_nt: TGCGCCAGCAGCCGGAGGGGACAGCAGAACACTGAAGCTTTCTTT

d_call: TRBD1
clone_size: -
j_call: TRBJ2-1
v_call: TRBV29-1
cdr3_aa: CSVLRGSLNEQFF
cdr3_nt: TGCAGCGTTCTCAGGGGGAGCCTTAATGAGCAGTTCTTC

d_call: -
clone_size: -
j_call: TRBJ1-2
v_call: TRBV19
cdr3_aa: CASSMGGSNNYGYTF
cdr3_nt: TGTGCCAGTAGTATGGGAGGGTCCAATAACTATGGCTACACCTTC

d_call: TRBD1
clone_size: few
j_call: TRBJ2-7
v_call: TRBV18
cdr3_aa: CASSPTGVGSYEQYF
cdr3_nt: TGTGCCAGCTCACCCACAGGGGTAGGGTCCTACGAGCAGTACTTC

d_call: -
clone_size: many
j_call: TRBJ2-1
v_call: TRBV20-1
cdr3_aa: CSAWPGGSAEQFF
cdr3_nt: TGCAGTGCTTGGCCGGGGGGCTCGGCTGAGCAGTTCTTC

d_call: -
clone_size: many
j_call: TRBJ1-3
v_call: TRBV6-1
cdr3_aa: CASSELVHTIYF
cdr3_nt: TGTGCCAGCAGTGAATTGGTGCACACCATATATTTT

d_call: -
clone_size: few
j_call: TRBJ2-7
v_call: TRBV7-8
cdr3_aa: CASSLVVVASEQYF
cdr3_nt: TGTGCCAGCAGCTTAGTGGTAGTAGCGAGCGAGCAGTACTTC

d_call: TRBD1
clone_size: -
j_call: TRBJ2-5
v_call: TRBV5-1
cdr3_aa: CASSPAGQGRETQYF
cdr3_nt: TGCGCCAGCAGCCCGGCCGGACAGGGCCGGGAGACCCAGTACTTC